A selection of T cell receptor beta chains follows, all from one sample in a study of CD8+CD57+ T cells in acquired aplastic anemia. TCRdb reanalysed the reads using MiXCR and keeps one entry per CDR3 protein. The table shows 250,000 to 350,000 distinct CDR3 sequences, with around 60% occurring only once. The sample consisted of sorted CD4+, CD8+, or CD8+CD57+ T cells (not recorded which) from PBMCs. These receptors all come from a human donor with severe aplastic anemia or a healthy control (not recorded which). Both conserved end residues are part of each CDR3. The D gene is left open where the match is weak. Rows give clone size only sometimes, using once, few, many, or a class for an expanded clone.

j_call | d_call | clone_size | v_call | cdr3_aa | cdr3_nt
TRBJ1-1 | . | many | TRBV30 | CACQPGAEAFF | TGTGCCTGCCAGCCGGGGGCTGAAGCTTTCTTT
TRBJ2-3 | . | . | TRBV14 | CASSQEPPAQYF | TGTGCCAGCAGCCAAGAGCCCCCAGCGCAGTATTTT
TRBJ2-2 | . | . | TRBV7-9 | CAGDGELFF | TGTGCCGGGGACGGGGAGCTGTTTTTT
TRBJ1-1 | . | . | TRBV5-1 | CATRAENTEAFF | TGCGCCACCCGGGCCGAGAACACTGAAGCTTTCTTT
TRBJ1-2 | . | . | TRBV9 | CASSPRDGYGYTF | TGTGCCAGCAGTCCTAGGGACGGCTATGGCTACACCTTC
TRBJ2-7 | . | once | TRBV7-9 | CASSRVTGPESEQYF | TGTGCCAGCAGCCGGGTTACAGGGCCCGAGAGTGAGCAGTACTTC
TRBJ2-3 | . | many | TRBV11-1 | CASSLASRDTQYF | TGTGCCAGCAGCTTAGCGTCGAGGGATACGCAGTATTTT
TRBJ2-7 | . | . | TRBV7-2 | CASSLRQASYEQYF | TGTGCCAGCAGCTTAAGGCAGGCCTCCTACGAGCAGTACTTC
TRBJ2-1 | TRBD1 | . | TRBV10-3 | CAISEPDRDRGSNEQFF | TGTGCCATCAGTGAGCCGGACCGGGACAGGGGGTCCAATGAGCAGTTCTTC
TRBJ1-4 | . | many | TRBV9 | CASSVGQRNEKLFF | TGTGCCAGCAGCGTAGGTCAGAGAAATGAAAAACTGTTTTTT
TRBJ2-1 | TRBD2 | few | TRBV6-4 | CASSDTSGVWGEQFF | TGTGCCAGCAGTGACACTAGCGGAGTATGGGGTGAGCAGTTCTTC
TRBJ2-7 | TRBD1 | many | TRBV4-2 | CASSPSDRVGEQYF | TGTGCCAGCAGCCCCTCGGACAGGGTGGGGGAGCAGTACTTC
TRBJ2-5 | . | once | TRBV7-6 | CASSLSAGGEGETQYF | TGTGCCAGCAGCTTGTCGGCAGGGGGGGAAGGAGAGACCCAGTACTTC
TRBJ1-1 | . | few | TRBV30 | CAWSPDWGAEAFF | TGTGCCTGGAGTCCCGATTGGGGCGCTGAAGCTTTCTTT